The 18 T cell receptor beta chains below all came from one sample that was sequenced in a study of blood T cell repertoires in COVID-19. This table comes from immunoSEQ multiplex PCR, and its TCRdb copy is limited to in-frame clones, with some not included. The sample contains approximately 130,000 clones, roughly 87% of which appear only once. The source material was PBMCs or T cells enriched from blood (not recorded which). The receptor source for this set is a man aged 25-45 years who had recovered from COVID-19.

V and J are TRBV3-1 (or the pseudogene TRBV3-2) and TRBJ1-4, with D unclear. Germline V CDR1 and CDR2: LGHDT, YNNKEL (reference sequence). There are 16 residues in the CDR3. The V end was cut by 4 bases, the J end by 2 bases, with 14 bases between. CDR3 in amino acids: CASSRSRDTTNEKLFF. CDR3 DNA: TGTGCCAGCAGCCGGTCTCGTGACACGACTAATGAAAAACTGTTTTTT.

V and J are TRBV18 and TRBJ1-2; D is possibly TRBD1 (5 bases). CDR3 length: 14 amino acids. With 3 bases removed from V and 3 bases from J, the gap between germline ends came to 11 bases. Germline V CDR1 and CDR2: KGHSH, LQKENI. The CDR3 DNA follows: TGTGCCAGCTCACCCAAGGAGGGGCACTATGGCTACACCTTC. It is translated as CASSPKEGHYGYTF. The whole variable domain, filled in from reference TRBV18 and TRBJ1-2, reads NAGVMQNPRHLVRRRGQEARLRCSPMKGHSHVYWYRQLPEEGLKFMVYLQKENIIDESGMPKERFSAEFPKEGPSILRIQQVVRGDSAAYFCASSPKEGHYGYTFGSGTRLTVV.

The genes are TRBV6-6 and TRBJ2-7; perhaps TRBD2 as D (5 bases). The germline V gene encodes CDR1 MNHNY and CDR2 SVGAGI (reference sequence). The CDR3 totals 15 residues. V gave up 6 bases and J gave up 0 bases, with 15 bases separating them. In DNA form, the CDR3 reads TGTGCCAGCAGCCTTAGCGCCTATTCCTCCTACGAGCAGTACTTC. It is translated as CASSLSAYSSYEQYF.

The V and J genes are TRBV10-1 and TRBJ2-3; weak D call: TRBD2 (5 bases). Germline CDR1 reads WNHNN; CDR2 reads SYGVQD (reference sequence). V dropped 0 bases and J dropped 4 bases, with 8 bases sitting between them. The CDR3 is made up of 14 amino acids. For the CDR3, the DNA is TGCGCCAGCAGTGAGTCCCCCGGGGCAGATACGCAGTATTTT. This sequence encodes CASSESPGADTQYF.

CDR3 sequence: CASSRQGTGNTIYF. CDR3 in DNA: TGTGCCAGCAGCCGTCAGGGAACGGGAAACACCATATATTTT. This chain connects TRBV3-1 (or the pseudogene TRBV3-2) to TRBJ1-3, with D possibly matching TRBD1 (5 bases). V was cut by 4 bases and J by 4 bases, with 11 bases left in between. Germline CDR1 and CDR2: LGHDT and YNNKEL (reference sequence). This CDR3 is 14 amino acids long.

This chain uses TRBV6-5 with TRBJ1-1, with a weak D call TRBD1 (5 bases). The CDR3 covers 12 residues. The V end lost 10 bases, the J end lost 6 bases, and 15 bases lay between the germline ends. Germline loops: CDR1 MNHEY, CDR2 SVGAGI. The CDR3 coding sequence is TGTGCCATCTTTTCGGGGGTTGCTGAAGCTTTCTTT. Encoded protein: CAIFSGVAEAFF.

The chain combines TRBV19 with TRBJ2-1; TRBD2 matches at 7 bases. J lost 1 base, V lost 7 bases, and 7 bases had no gene match. The CDR3 extends over 15 amino acids. Per germline, CDR1 LNHDA and CDR2 SQIVND (reference sequence). The CDR3 spells CASNTVGRSYNEQFF. The CDR3 nucleotides are TGTGCCAGTAATACCGTCGGGAGGTCCTACAATGAGCAGTTCTTC.

By share, this clone ranks as medium-sized (0.01 to 0.1%). The chain recombines TRBV15 with TRBJ2-2; 9 nucleotides line up with TRBD1. The CDR3 covers 15 residues. Trimming cost V 0 bases and J 4 bases; bases outside gene matches: 0. From germline, CDR1 is LNHNV and CDR2 YYDKDF (reference sequence). The CDR3 sequence is CATSRETGGTGELFF. The CDR3 DNA sequence: TGTGCCACCAGCAGAGAGACAGGGGGCACCGGGGAGCTGTTTTTT.

The J gene is TRBJ1-2, the V gene TRBV29-1; a possible D gene is TRBD1 (6 bases). The CDR3 consists of 14 residues. Germline V lookup: CDR1 SQVTM, CDR2 ANQGSEA. V was cut by 4 bases and J by 0 bases, with 12 bases left in between. CDR3 residues: CSVVNWDTNYGYTF. CDR3 nucleotide sequence: TGCAGCGTTGTGAATTGGGACACTAACTATGGCTACACCTTC.

This chain joins TRBV9 and TRBJ1-1, with TRBD1 identical over 7 bases. This CDR3 is 15 amino acids long. From germline, CDR1 is SGDLS and CDR2 YYNGEE. V trimming: 2 bases; J trimming: 1 base; junction bases outside the gene matches: 5. In DNA, the CDR3 is TGTGCCAGCAGCGTCGAGGGACAGACGAACACTGAAGCTTTCTTT. Translated, it gives CASSVEGQTNTEAFF.

This clone was found a few times. The CDR3 nucleotides are TGTGCCAGCAGCGTAGCACCTACGGGGAACACTGAAGCTTTCTTT. It codes for CASSVAPTGNTEAFF. The chain is built from TRBV9 and TRBJ1-1; the D is unclear. In germline, CDR1 is SGDLS, CDR2 YYNGEE. Trimming stripped 0 bases from V and 1 base from J, with 10 bases between. The CDR3 is made up of 15 amino acids. The full variable domain, completed using reference TRBV9 and TRBJ1-1, is DSGVTQTPKHLITATGQRVTLRCSPRSGDLSVYWYQQSLDQGLQFLIQYYNGEERAKGNILERFSAQQFPDLHSELNLSSLELGDSALYFCASSVAPTGNTEAFFGQGTRLTVV.

Here the CDR3 reads CASSQDRAETQYF. The DNA of the CDR3 is TGTGCCAGCAGCCAGGACAGGGCAGAGACCCAGTACTTC. This sequence joins TRBV11-2 and TRBJ2-5; 8 positions agree with TRBD1. The trim removed 5 bases at V and 4 bases at J, leaving 3 bases unmatched. The CDR3 consists of 13 residues. From germline, CDR1 is SGHAT and CDR2 FQNNGV.

Of note for this clone: Sequence at one end of the junction differs from germline and may be a read error. V and J are TRBV19 and TRBJ1-1; D uncertain. Per the germline V gene, CDR1 is LNHDA and CDR2 is SQIVND (reference sequence). The CDR3 is made up of 13 amino acids. DNA of the CDR3: TGTGCCAGTAGTTTAGACATGAACACTGAAGCTTTCTTT. It codes for CASSLDMNTEAFF.

The V call is TRBV13, the J call TRBJ2-2, with D unresolved. The CDR3 contains 15 residues. CDR1 and CDR2 (germline): PRHDT, FYEKMQ (reference sequence). V was clipped by 2 bases and J by 1 base, with 8 bases between them. CDR3 nucleotides: TGTGCCAGCAGCTTACTGAGGAAGAACACCGGGGAGCTGTTTTTT. Protein sequence: CASSLLRKNTGELFF.

The chain carries TRBV29-1 and TRBJ2-3, with TRBD2 matching 13 bases. After removal of 0 bases from V and 0 bases from J, the junction contained 9 bases not matched to a gene. This CDR3 region has 19 residues. From germline, CDR1 is SQVTM and CDR2 ANQGSEA. The CDR3 region has the DNA TGCAGCGTTGAAGAAACTAGCGGGGGGGGTCTAACTAGCACAGATACGCAGTATTTT. Its translation is CSVEETSGGGLTSTDTQYF.

The chain joins TRBV5-1 to TRBJ2-1; 11 positions match TRBD2. Germline V CDR1 and CDR2: SGHRS, YFSETQ. Trimming removed 4 bases from V and 0 bases from J; junction bases left unmatched: 3. CDR3 size: 16 residues. This CDR3 is CASSILAGASYNEQFF. The DNA of the CDR3 is TGCGCCAGCAGCATACTAGCGGGGGCCTCCTACAATGAGCAGTTCTTC.

The chain has TRBV29-1 and TRBJ2-7, with TRBD1 identical over 10 bases. The CDR3 is 14 amino acids. The V gene's germline CDR1 is SQVTM and CDR2 ANQGSEA. Germline trimming cut 1 base from V and 3 bases from J; bases unmatched to any gene: 3. The CDR3 region has the DNA TGCAGCGTTGAAGGGGGGACAGGGGACTACGAGCAGTACTTC. This encodes CSVEGGTGDYEQYF.

This chain uses TRBV3-1 (or the pseudogene TRBV3-2) with TRBJ2-1; 8 nucleotides line up with TRBD2. After removal of 6 bases from V and 8 bases from J, the junction contained 12 bases not matched to a gene. Germline loops: CDR1 LGHDT, CDR2 YNNKEL (reference sequence). This CDR3 has 15 amino acids. The CDR3 DNA is TGTGCCAGCAGTTGGGCCGGACTAGCCTTCCATGAGCAGTTCTTC. Translation gives CASSWAGLAFHEQFF.